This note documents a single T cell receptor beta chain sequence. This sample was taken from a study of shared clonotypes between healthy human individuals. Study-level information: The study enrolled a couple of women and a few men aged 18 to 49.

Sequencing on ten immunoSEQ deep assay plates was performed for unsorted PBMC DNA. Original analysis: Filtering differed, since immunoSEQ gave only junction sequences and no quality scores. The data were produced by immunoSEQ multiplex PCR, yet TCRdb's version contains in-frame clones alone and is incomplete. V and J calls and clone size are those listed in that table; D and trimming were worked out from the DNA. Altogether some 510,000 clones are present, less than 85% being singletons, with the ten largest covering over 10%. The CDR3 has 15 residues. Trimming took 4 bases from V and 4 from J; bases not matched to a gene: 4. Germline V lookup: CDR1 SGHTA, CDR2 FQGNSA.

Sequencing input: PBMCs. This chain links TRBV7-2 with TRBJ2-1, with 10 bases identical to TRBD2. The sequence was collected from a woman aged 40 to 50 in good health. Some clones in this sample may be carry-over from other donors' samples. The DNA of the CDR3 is TGTGCCAGCAGCTCCGGGACTAGCGCTTACAATGAGCAGTTCTTC. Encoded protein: CASSSGTSAYNEQFF. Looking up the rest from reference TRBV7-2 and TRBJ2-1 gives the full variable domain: GAGVSQSPSNKVTEKGKDVELRCDPISGHTALYWYRQSLGQGLEFLIYFQGNSAPDKSGLPSDRFSAERTGGSVSTLTIQRTQQEDSAVYLCASSSGTSAYNEQFFGPGTRLTVL.